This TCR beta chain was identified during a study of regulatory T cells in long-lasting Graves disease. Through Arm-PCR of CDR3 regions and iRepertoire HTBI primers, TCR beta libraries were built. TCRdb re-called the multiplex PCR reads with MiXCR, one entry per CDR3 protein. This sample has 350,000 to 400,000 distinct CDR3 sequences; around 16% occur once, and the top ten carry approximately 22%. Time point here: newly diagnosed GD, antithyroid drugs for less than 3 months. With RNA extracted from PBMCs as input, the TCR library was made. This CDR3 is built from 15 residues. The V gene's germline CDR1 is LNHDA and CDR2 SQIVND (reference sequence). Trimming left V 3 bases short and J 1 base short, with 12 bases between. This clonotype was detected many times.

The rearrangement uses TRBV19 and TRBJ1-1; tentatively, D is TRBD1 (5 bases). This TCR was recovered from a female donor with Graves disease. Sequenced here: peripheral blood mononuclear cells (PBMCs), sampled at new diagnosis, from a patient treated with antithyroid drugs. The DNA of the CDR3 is TGTGCCAGTAGTATTCCCGGGGCTACGAACACTGAAGCTTTCTTT. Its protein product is CASSIPGATNTEAFF. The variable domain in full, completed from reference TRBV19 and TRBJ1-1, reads DGGITQSPKYLFRKEGQNVTLSCEQNLNHDAMYWYRQDPGQGLRLIYYSQIVNDFQKGDIAEGYSVSREKKESFPLTVTSAQKNPTAFYLCASSIPGATNTEAFFGQGTRLTVV.